These T cell receptor beta chains were read from a single sample in a study of blood T cell repertoires in COVID-19. TCRdb keeps only in-frame clones here, not all; method: immunoSEQ multiplex PCR. Of some 290,000 clones listed, around nine tenths are singletons. The sequenced sample was peripheral blood. The receptors here all came from a woman aged 25 to 45 with COVID-19, enrolled during active disease. Each CDR3 is given with its conserved first and last residue. D genes are given only for firm matches. Size tells how often a clone was seen (once, few, many) or the class of an expanded clone, and some rows leave it out.

V gene	D gene	clone size	CDR3 length	J gene	CDR3 DNA	CDR3 protein
TRBV3-1/TRBV3-2	-	-	14	TRBJ1-2	TGTGCCAGCAGCGGGGCCTTACAGACCTATGGCTACACCTTC	CASSGALQTYGYTF
TRBV7-2	TRBD2	once	16	TRBJ2-3	TGTGCCAGCAGCTTAGCAGTAGCGGGGCCCACAGATACGCAGTATTTT	CASSLAVAGPTDTQYF
TRBV7-9	-	once	16	TRBJ1-1	TGTGCCAGCAGCTCACCCGGCGGGCAGGGGATGACTGAAGCTTTCTTT	CASSSPGGQGMTEAFF
TRBV13	-	-	12	TRBJ1-1	TGTGCCAGCAGCTTTGGGGAGGCTGAAGCTTTCTTT	CASSFGEAEAFF
TRBV5-1	TRBD2	-	20	TRBJ2-3	TGCGCCAGCAGCCCCGACGGACTAGCGGGGGGGCTTTTGTCTGCAGATACGCAGTATTTT	CASSPDGLAGGLLSADTQYF
TRBV25-1	TRBD1	few	15	TRBJ2-7	TGTGCCAGCAGTGAATTGAAACAGGGGGGTTACGAGCAGTACTTC	CASSELKQGGYEQYF
TRBV28	-	-	12	TRBJ1-1	TGTGCCAGCAGTTTATTTACCAGTGAAGCTTTCTTT	CASSLFTSEAFF
TRBV19	-	-	13	TRBJ1-5	TGTGCCAGTAGTGTGACGTACGAGGGGCCCCAGCATTTT	CASSVTYEGPQHF
TRBV5-1	-	few	15	TRBJ1-4	TGCGCCAGCAGCTTGGACAGGGCAACTAATGAAAAACTGTTTTTT	CASSLDRATNEKLFF
TRBV29-1	TRBD1	-	16	TRBJ2-6	TGCAGCGTTGAAAGGGACAGGGGTTTGGGGGCCAACGTCCTGACTTTC	CSVERDRGLGANVLTF
TRBV18	TRBD1	once	15	TRBJ1-1	TGTGCCAGCTCACCTACCAGGGGGCGCGACACTGAAGCTTTCTTT	CASSPTRGRDTEAFF
TRBV7-2	-	once	13	TRBJ2-3	TGTGCCAGCAGCTTCTTTAGCACAGATACGCAGTATTTT	CASSFFSTDTQYF
TRBV24-1	TRBD2	-	15	TRBJ2-2	TGTGCCACCAGTGGATTAGCGGGGAGACCCGGGGAGCTGTTTTTT	CATSGLAGRPGELFF
TRBV15	TRBD1	once	15	TRBJ1-6	TGTGCCACCAGCAGAGCGGGACAGCAAAATTCACCCCTCCACTTT	CATSRAGQQNSPLHF
TRBV3-1/TRBV3-2	-	few	14	TRBJ1-1	TGTGCCAGCAGCCTCACATGGCTGAACACTGAAGCTTTCTTT	CASSLTWLNTEAFF
TRBV5-5	-	-	15	TRBJ1-5	TGTGCCAGCAGCGGCCGGGTGGGTAGCAATCAGCCCCAGCATTTT	CASSGRVGSNQPQHF
TRBV28	-	-	15	TRBJ2-1	TGTGCCAGCAGGCTCCACTCAGGGGTTTACAATGAGCAGTTCTTC	CASRLHSGVYNEQFF
TRBV27	-	-	14	TRBJ2-5	TGTGCCAGCAGTATCGCCGGGAACCAAGAGACCCAGTACTTC	CASSIAGNQETQYF
TRBV18	-	-	12	TRBJ1-6	TGTGCCAGCTCCAACTATAATTCACCCCTCCACTTT	CASSNYNSPLHF
TRBV10-3	-	-	13	TRBJ2-5	TGTGCCATTTCCCGGGGGGCCCAAGAGACCCAGTACTTC	CAISRGAQETQYF
TRBV18	TRBD1	-	15	TRBJ2-1	TGTGCCAGCTCACCACCTCCAGGGGGTGGGAATGAGCAGTTCTTC	CASSPPPGGGNEQFF
TRBV11-2	-	-	15	TRBJ1-1	TGTGCCAGCAGCGAAAGGACAGCCATGAACACTGAAGCTTTCTTT	CASSERTAMNTEAFF
TRBV24-1	TRBD1	-	14	TRBJ1-5	TGTGCCACCAGTGAAGACAGGGACTCAGGGCCCCAGCATTTT	CATSEDRDSGPQHF
TRBV5-4	-	-	12	TRBJ1-2	TGTGCCAGCAGCCTTCAAGGAGATGGCTACACCTTC	CASSLQGDGYTF
TRBV19	-	-	15	TRBJ1-4	TGTGCCAGTCGACTATCGGTGACTACTAATGAAAAACTGTTTTTT	CASRLSVTTNEKLFF
TRBV2	TRBD1	-	15	TRBJ2-5	TGTGCCACCCGTAGGGACAGGGGTAATTTGGAGACCCAGTACTTC	CATRRDRGNLETQYF
TRBV2	TRBD1	-	16	TRBJ1-5	TGTGCCAGCACAACGGACAGGTATTATAGCAATCAGCCCCAGCATTTT	CASTTDRYYSNQPQHF
TRBV27	-	-	15	TRBJ1-2	TGTGCCAGCACATCGGCAGGGTCTTCTAACTATGGCTACACCTTC	CASTSAGSSNYGYTF
TRBV6-6	TRBD1	once	14	TRBJ2-7	TGTGCCAGCAGGGACAGGGGCTTCTCGTACGAGCAGTACTTC	CASRDRGFSYEQYF
TRBV7-9	-	once	15	TRBJ2-1	TGTGCCAGCAGCTCCCGGTCCGGGGGAGTAGGTGAGCAGTTCTTC	CASSSRSGGVGEQFF
TRBV7-8	-	-	16	TRBJ1-3	TGTGCCAGCAGCTTAGCTGGCACTAGCTCTGGAAACACCATATATTTT	CASSLAGTSSGNTIYF
TRBV19	-	once	14	TRBJ1-1	TGTGCCAGTAGTATCGGGGGGGCTTGGACTGAAGCTTTCTTT	CASSIGGAWTEAFF
TRBV3-1/TRBV3-2	-	-	13	TRBJ1-2	TGTGCCAGCAGCCAAAGCAGGGTCTGGGGCTACACCTTC	CASSQSRVWGYTF
TRBV5-1	TRBD1	-	16	TRBJ1-4	TGCGCCAGCAGCTTGGTCGGACAGGCCCTAAATGAAAAACTGTTTTTT	CASSLVGQALNEKLFF
TRBV27	TRBD1	-	17	TRBJ2-7	TGTGCCAGCAGTACGGGCACCGGACAGGGACAGGCCTACGAGCAGTACTTC	CASSTGTGQGQAYEQYF
TRBV28	-	-	11	TRBJ1-2	TGTGCCAGCAGCTCCAGTTGGGGCTACACCTTC	CASSSSWGYTF
TRBV19	TRBD1	few	13	TRBJ1-2	TGTGCCAGTAGTCTGATGACAGGGCGAGGCTACACCTTC	CASSLMTGRGYTF
TRBV28	-	-	14	TRBJ1-4	TGTGCCAGCACTGCGGGTGGGGAAAATGAAAAACTGTTTTTT	CASTAGGENEKLFF
TRBV28	TRBD1	once	14	TRBJ2-3	TGTGCCCCGTCGTGGGACAGGGGAACAGATACGCAGTATTTT	CAPSWDRGTDTQYF
TRBV5-5	-	-	15	TRBJ1-1	TGTGCCAGCAGCTTGGGTCCCAGTTCCGCTCGAGAAGCTTTCTTT	CASSLGPSSAREAFF
TRBV6-5	TRBD1	-	14	TRBJ1-3	TGTGCCAGCAACCAGGGGGCTCCTGGAAACACCATATATTTT	CASNQGAPGNTIYF